This paragraph covers one T cell receptor beta chain sequence. The antigen is unknown. V lost 5 bases and J lost 7; bases outside the gene matches: 7. CDR3 length: 15 residues. The germline V gene encodes CDR1 SGHNT and CDR2 YENEEA. This sample was taken from a study of T cell responses to AZD1222 COVID-19 vaccine. Study-level results: Spike-specific TCR breadth rose after two AZD1222 doses, and depth rose as well.

The repertoire was sequenced with immunoSEQ multiplex PCR; TCRdb's copy has only in-frame clones and lacks some. The sample lists about 120,000 clones; about 90% were seen once. This chain joins TRBV11-3 and TRBJ2-2, with 10 bases aligning to TRBD1. The receptor's source is an adult in good health. The source was peripheral blood, collected on day 0 of AZD1222 vaccination. The DNA of the CDR3 is TGTGCCAGCAGCCCCGACAGGGGGCTCGGCGGGGAGCTGTTTTTT. Its protein product is CASSPDRGLGGELFF.